This is a list of T cell receptor beta chains from one sample in a study of spatial heterogeneity in lung cancer. TCRdb fed the 5' RACE reads into MiXCR, producing one record per CDR3 protein. The sample lists 30,000 to 40,000 distinct CDR3 sequences; just over 3% were seen once. Sequencing was performed on normal lung tissue next to the tumor, taken at surgery. All receptors come from a male donor with early-stage non-small cell lung cancer. CDR3s include the opening cysteine and the closing phenylalanine or tryptophan. A D gene is named only where the DNA matches it firmly. Clone size, where shown, is once, few, many, or a class for clones that have expanded.

CDR3aa: CASSTTATQPQHF
CDR3nt: TGTGCCAGCAGTACGACAGCGACCCAGCCCCAGCATTTT
j_gene: TRBJ1-5
v_gene: TRBV2
abundance: many
d_gene: -

CDR3aa: CASSSRLDSRETQYF
CDR3nt: TGTGCCAGCAGCTCCCGACTAGACAGCCGGGAGACCCAGTACTTC
j_gene: TRBJ2-5
v_gene: TRBV13
abundance: many
d_gene: -

CDR3aa: CSARVDQPQHF
CDR3nt: TGCAGTGCTAGGGTCGATCAGCCCCAGCATTTT
j_gene: TRBJ1-5
v_gene: TRBV20-1
abundance: few
d_gene: -

CDR3aa: CASSQDWEGPQHF
CDR3nt: TGCGCCAGCAGCCAAGACTGGGAAGGGCCCCAGCATTTT
j_gene: TRBJ1-5
v_gene: TRBV4-1
abundance: many
d_gene: -

CDR3aa: CATSREDPETQYF
CDR3nt: TGTGCCACCAGCAGAGAGGATCCGGAGACCCAGTACTTC
j_gene: TRBJ2-5
v_gene: TRBV15
abundance: many
d_gene: -

CDR3aa: CASSYSASSTDTQYF
CDR3nt: TGTGCCAGCAGTTACTCTGCATCTAGCACAGATACGCAGTATTTT
j_gene: TRBJ2-3
v_gene: TRBV6-5
abundance: many
d_gene: -

CDR3aa: CASSPFGGAGYGYTF
CDR3nt: TGTGCCAGCAGCCCCTTTGGGGGCGCAGGCTATGGCTACACCTTC
j_gene: TRBJ1-2
v_gene: TRBV6-2/TRBV6-3
abundance: many
d_gene: -

CDR3aa: CASSSGTRNTGELFF
CDR3nt: TGTGCCAGCAGCTCCGGGACTAGGAACACCGGGGAGCTGTTTTTT
j_gene: TRBJ2-2
v_gene: TRBV7-9
abundance: many
d_gene: TRBD2

CDR3aa: CAWRGFYTGELFF
CDR3nt: TGTGCCTGGAGGGGTTTTTACACCGGGGAGCTGTTTTTT
j_gene: TRBJ2-2
v_gene: TRBV30
abundance: -
d_gene: -

CDR3aa: CSAPLGGSYNEQFF
CDR3nt: TGCAGTGCTCCCCTCGGGGGAAGCTACAATGAGCAGTTCTTC
j_gene: TRBJ2-1
v_gene: TRBV20-1
abundance: many
d_gene: -

CDR3aa: CASTSFGQGAEQFF
CDR3nt: TGTGCCAGCACCAGCTTCGGACAGGGTGCTGAGCAGTTCTTC
j_gene: TRBJ2-1
v_gene: TRBV12-3/TRBV12-4
abundance: many
d_gene: TRBD1

CDR3aa: CSARAGNSPLHF
CDR3nt: TGCAGTGCTAGAGCAGGGAATTCACCCCTCCACTTT
j_gene: TRBJ1-6
v_gene: TRBV20-1
abundance: few
d_gene: -

CDR3aa: CASSPDGVNQPQHF
CDR3nt: TGTGCCAGCAGCCCGGACGGAGTGAATCAGCCCCAGCATTTT
j_gene: TRBJ1-5
v_gene: TRBV7-2
abundance: few
d_gene: -

CDR3aa: CSAEPGQGSTEAFF
CDR3nt: TGCAGCGCCGAACCGGGACAGGGGAGCACTGAAGCTTTCTTT
j_gene: TRBJ1-1
v_gene: TRBV29-1
abundance: many
d_gene: TRBD1

CDR3aa: CASSHNRGDYEQYF
CDR3nt: TGCGCCAGCAGCCATAACAGGGGGGACTACGAGCAGTACTTC
j_gene: TRBJ2-7
v_gene: TRBV4-1
abundance: many
d_gene: TRBD1

CDR3aa: CASSPRGAALNEQFF
CDR3nt: TGTGCCAGCAGTCCCCGAGGAGCCGCCCTCAATGAGCAGTTCTTC
j_gene: TRBJ2-1
v_gene: TRBV12-3/TRBV12-4
abundance: few
d_gene: -

CDR3aa: CSAGDRGLEVGGYTF
CDR3nt: TGCAGTGCTGGGGACAGGGGGCTAGAAGTCGGTGGCTACACCTTC
j_gene: TRBJ1-2
v_gene: TRBV20-1
abundance: many
d_gene: TRBD1

CDR3aa: CASSFWDRGSGANVLTF
CDR3nt: TGTGCCAGCAGCTTCTGGGACAGGGGATCTGGGGCCAACGTCCTGACTTTC
j_gene: TRBJ2-6
v_gene: TRBV11-1
abundance: many
d_gene: TRBD1

CDR3aa: CASSPPGGSGANVLTF
CDR3nt: TGTGCCAGCTCACCACCCGGCGGCTCTGGGGCCAACGTCCTGACTTTC
j_gene: TRBJ2-6
v_gene: TRBV18
abundance: many
d_gene: -

CDR3aa: CASSLDREPAQFF
CDR3nt: TGCGCCAGCAGCTTGGACAGGGAGCCGGCGCAGTTCTTC
j_gene: TRBJ2-1
v_gene: TRBV4-3
abundance: many
d_gene: TRBD1

CDR3aa: CASSQAHTMNTEAFF
CDR3nt: TGCGCCAGCAGCCAAGCACATACGATGAACACTGAAGCTTTCTTT
j_gene: TRBJ1-1
v_gene: TRBV4-3
abundance: many
d_gene: -

CDR3aa: CSAGQEGKNYGYTF
CDR3nt: TGCAGCGCTGGACAGGAAGGGAAGAACTATGGCTACACCTTC
j_gene: TRBJ1-2
v_gene: TRBV29-1
abundance: many
d_gene: TRBD1

CDR3aa: CASSYTALGRTNYGYTF
CDR3nt: TGTGCCAGCAGTTACACTGCACTAGGTCGGACGAACTATGGCTACACCTTC
j_gene: TRBJ1-2
v_gene: TRBV6-5
abundance: many
d_gene: -

CDR3aa: CSAQLLAGPLREQYF
CDR3nt: TGCAGTGCCCAACTCCTAGCGGGACCCCTCCGCGAGCAGTACTTC
j_gene: TRBJ2-7
v_gene: TRBV20-1
abundance: -
d_gene: TRBD2

CDR3aa: CATRGSGQGAGELFF
CDR3nt: TGTGCCACCAGGGGATCCGGACAGGGGGCCGGGGAGCTGTTTTTT
j_gene: TRBJ2-2
v_gene: TRBV24-1
abundance: many
d_gene: TRBD1

CDR3aa: CASSLWTGELFF
CDR3nt: TGTGCCAGCAGTTTATGGACCGGGGAGCTGTTTTTT
j_gene: TRBJ2-2
v_gene: TRBV12-3/TRBV12-4
abundance: many
d_gene: -

CDR3aa: CASMPYNEQFF
CDR3nt: TGTGCCAGCATGCCTTACAATGAGCAGTTCTTC
j_gene: TRBJ2-1
v_gene: TRBV2
abundance: many
d_gene: -

CDR3aa: CASRIAGGPSETQYF
CDR3nt: TGTGCCAGCAGAATAGCGGGAGGGCCGTCGGAGACCCAGTACTTC
j_gene: TRBJ2-5
v_gene: TRBV28
abundance: -
d_gene: TRBD2

CDR3aa: CASSRQGLGSEAFF
CDR3nt: TGTGCCAGCAGTCGACAGGGCCTAGGCAGTGAAGCTTTCTTT
j_gene: TRBJ1-1
v_gene: TRBV28
abundance: many
d_gene: TRBD1

CDR3aa: CASSATGEGSPLHF
CDR3nt: TGTGCCAGCAGTGCCACAGGGGAGGGGTCACCCCTCCACTTT
j_gene: TRBJ1-6
v_gene: TRBV28
abundance: many
d_gene: TRBD1

CDR3aa: CASSKGGDEQYF
CDR3nt: TGTGCCAGCAGCAAAGGGGGAGACGAGCAGTACTTC
j_gene: TRBJ2-7
v_gene: TRBV21-1
abundance: many
d_gene: -

CDR3aa: CASRAGFGTEAFF
CDR3nt: TGTGCCAGCAGAGCAGGGTTTGGCACTGAAGCTTTCTTT
j_gene: TRBJ1-1
v_gene: TRBV6-5
abundance: many
d_gene: -

CDR3aa: CASRPLLGGGTEAFF
CDR3nt: TGTGCCAGCAGACCCCTCTTAGGGGGGGGAACTGAAGCTTTCTTT
j_gene: TRBJ1-1
v_gene: TRBV28
abundance: many
d_gene: -

CDR3aa: CSGGLAGVYNEQFF
CDR3nt: TGCAGTGGCGGCCTAGCGGGAGTCTACAATGAGCAGTTCTTC
j_gene: TRBJ2-1
v_gene: TRBV20-1
abundance: few
d_gene: TRBD2

CDR3aa: CASSTNRDQPQHF
CDR3nt: TGTGCCAGCAGCACCAACAGGGATCAGCCCCAGCATTTT
j_gene: TRBJ1-5
v_gene: TRBV7-2
abundance: many
d_gene: -

CDR3aa: CASSPPSGNTIYF
CDR3nt: TGTGCCAGCAGCCCGCCCTCTGGAAACACCATATATTTT
j_gene: TRBJ1-3
v_gene: TRBV3-1
abundance: many
d_gene: -

CDR3aa: CSVPPGTQGETQYF
CDR3nt: TGCAGCGTTCCTCCCGGGACCCAGGGAGAGACCCAGTACTTC
j_gene: TRBJ2-5
v_gene: TRBV29-1
abundance: many
d_gene: -

CDR3aa: CASSFRSDSPLHF
CDR3nt: TGTGCCAGCAGCTTTAGGTCGGATTCACCCCTCCACTTT
j_gene: TRBJ1-6
v_gene: TRBV7-2
abundance: many
d_gene: -

CDR3aa: CSARHREEGNEQFF
CDR3nt: TGCAGTGCGCGACACAGGGAGGAGGGCAATGAGCAGTTCTTC
j_gene: TRBJ2-1
v_gene: TRBV20-1
abundance: many
d_gene: -

CDR3aa: CSAPRQNTEAFF
CDR3nt: TGCAGTGCACCGCGGCAGAACACTGAAGCTTTCTTT
j_gene: TRBJ1-1
v_gene: TRBV20-1
abundance: many
d_gene: -

CDR3aa: CASSPGLAGMTEFF
CDR3nt: TGCGCCAGCAGCCCGGGACTAGCGGGTATGACCGAGTTCTTC
j_gene: TRBJ2-1
v_gene: TRBV5-1
abundance: many
d_gene: TRBD2